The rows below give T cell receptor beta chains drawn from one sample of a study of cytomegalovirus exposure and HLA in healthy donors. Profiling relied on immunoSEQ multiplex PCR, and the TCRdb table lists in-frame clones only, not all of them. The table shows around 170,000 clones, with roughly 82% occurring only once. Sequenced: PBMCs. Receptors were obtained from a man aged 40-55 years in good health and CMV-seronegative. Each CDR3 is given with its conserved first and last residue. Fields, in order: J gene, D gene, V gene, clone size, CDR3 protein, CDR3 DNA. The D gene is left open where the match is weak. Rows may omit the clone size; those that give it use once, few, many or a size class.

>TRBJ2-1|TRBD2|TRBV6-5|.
CASSYAGTSGNEQFF
TGTGCCAGCAGTTACGCCGGGACTAGCGGAAATGAGCAGTTCTTC
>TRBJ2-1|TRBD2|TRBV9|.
CASSTPGGAGAASYNEQFF
TGTGCCAGCAGCACCCCCGGGGGAGCGGGGGCCGCCTCCTACAATGAGCAGTTCTTC
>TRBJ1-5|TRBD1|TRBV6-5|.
CASRRDSSNQPQHF
TGTGCCAGCAGGCGGGACAGCTCCAATCAGCCCCAGCATTTT
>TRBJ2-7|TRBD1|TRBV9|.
CASSGGQDYEQYF
TGTGCCAGCAGCGGGGGACAGGACTACGAGCAGTACTTC
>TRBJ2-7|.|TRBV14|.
CASSQVVLLSYEQYF
TGTGCCAGCAGCCAAGTTGTTCTCCTCTCCTACGAGCAGTACTTC
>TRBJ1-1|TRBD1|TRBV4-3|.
CASSQDWDRGLLWRTEAFF
TGCGCCAGCAGCCAAGATTGGGACAGGGGGCTTCTCTGGAGGACTGAAGCTTTCTTT
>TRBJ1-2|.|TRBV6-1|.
CASSESWGHGYTF
TGTGCCAGCAGTGAATCTTGGGGGCATGGCTACACCTTC
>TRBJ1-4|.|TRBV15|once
CATSRGRNPATNEKLFF
TGTGCCACCAGCAGAGGGCGGAATCCAGCAACTAATGAAAAACTGTTTTTT
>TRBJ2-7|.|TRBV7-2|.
CASSLKWGLEQYF
TGTGCCAGCAGCTTAAAATGGGGGCTCGAGCAGTACTTC
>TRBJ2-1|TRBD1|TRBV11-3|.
CASSFDRDNEQFF
TGTGCCAGCAGCTTCGACAGGGACAATGAGCAGTTCTTC
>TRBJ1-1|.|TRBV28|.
CASRSPQVKNTEAFF
TGTGCCAGCCGGTCGCCACAGGTCAAGAACACTGAAGCTTTCTTT
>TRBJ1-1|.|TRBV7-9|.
CASSLAGLNTEAFF
TGTGCCAGCAGCTTAGCCGGGTTGAACACTGAAGCTTTCTTT
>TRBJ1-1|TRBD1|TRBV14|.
CASNRKTGVDTEAFF
TGTGCCAGCAACCGAAAGACAGGGGTAGACACTGAAGCTTTCTTT
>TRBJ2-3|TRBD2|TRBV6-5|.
CASSYSAGGAAPQYF
TGTGCCAGCAGTTACTCGGCGGGGGGAGCCGCCCCGCAGTATTTT
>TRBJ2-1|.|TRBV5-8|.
CASSLVAGQGFNEQFF
TGTGCCAGCAGCTTGGTAGCGGGACAGGGTTTCAATGAGCAGTTCTTC
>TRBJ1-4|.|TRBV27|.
CASSLGGGSTNEKLFF
TGTGCCAGCAGTTTAGGGGGAGGATCAACTAATGAAAAACTGTTTTTT
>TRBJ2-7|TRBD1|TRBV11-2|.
CASSADRGEFYEQYF
TGTGCCAGCAGCGCCGACAGGGGGGAATTCTACGAGCAGTACTTC
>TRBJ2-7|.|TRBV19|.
CASSSPGEQYF
TGTGCCAGTAGTTCCCCCGGCGAGCAGTACTTC
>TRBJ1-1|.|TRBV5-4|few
CASSSSRVAFF
TGTGCCAGCAGCTCAAGTCGAGTAGCTTTCTTT
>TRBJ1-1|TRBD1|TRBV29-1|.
CSVERDRYLMNTEAFF
TGCAGCGTTGAAAGGGACAGATACTTAATGAACACTGAAGCTTTCTTT
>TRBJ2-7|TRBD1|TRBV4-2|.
CASMADGWGQTRGEQYF
TGTGCCAGCATGGCCGATGGGTGGGGACAGACCCGTGGAGAGCAGTACTTC
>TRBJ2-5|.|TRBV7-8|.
CAGSDPPETQYF
TGTGCCGGTTCAGATCCTCCAGAGACCCAGTACTTC
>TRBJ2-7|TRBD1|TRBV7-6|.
CASSPETGPYEQYF
TGTGCCAGCAGCCCAGAGACAGGGCCCTACGAGCAGTACTTC
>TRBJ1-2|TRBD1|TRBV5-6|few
CASSLSVGGHSGYTF
TGTGCCAGCAGCTTGTCGGTAGGGGGCCATAGTGGCTACACCTTC
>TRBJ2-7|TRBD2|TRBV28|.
CASSPGLAGIYEQYF
TGTGCCAGCAGCCCTGGACTAGCGGGGATATACGAGCAGTACTTC
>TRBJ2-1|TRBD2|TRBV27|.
CASSLYGTSGRAGDEQFF
TGTGCCAGCAGTTTATATGGGACTAGCGGGAGGGCCGGAGATGAGCAGTTCTTC
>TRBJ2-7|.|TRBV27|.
CASSRQTGGRNEQYF
TGTGCCAGCAGCCGTCAGACGGGGGGCCGAAACGAGCAGTACTTC
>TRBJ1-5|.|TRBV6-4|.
CASSGESNQPQHF
TGTGCCAGCAGTGGAGAGAGCAATCAGCCCCAGCATTTT
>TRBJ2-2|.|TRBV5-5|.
CASSPLLAPTGELFF
TGTGCCAGCAGCCCACTTCTAGCGCCCACCGGGGAGCTGTTTTTT
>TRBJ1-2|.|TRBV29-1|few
CSVDKGWYGYTF
TGCAGCGTTGATAAGGGGTGGTATGGCTACACCTTC